The clone carrying this T cell receptor beta chain was detected many times. Its antigen is undetermined. Template material for amplifying TCR beta CDR3 regions consisted of RNA transcripts. HTBI primers were used for first-round RT-PCR of the TCR CDR3. One entry per CDR3 protein, called by TCRdb with MiXCR from the multiplex PCR reads. The sample carries 350,000 to 400,000 distinct CDR3 sequences, just under 15% recorded once. This sample was included in a study of T cells in Graves' hyperthyroidism and ophthalmopathy. Study outcomes and limitations: Ophthalmopathy cases were set apart from stable hyperthyroidism by a 13 V-J model.

Every diagnosis used clinical symptoms, serum thyroxine and TRAb, thyroid ultrasound and orbital computed tomography. The sequencing sample was made of blood. This receptor was obtained from a woman aged 25 to 39 with Graves' hyperthyroidism.

The CDR3 sequence is CATSVSGSTDTQYF. DNA for the CDR3: TGTGCCACCAGTGTCAGTGGAAGCACAGATACGCAGTATTTT. The chain has TRBV24-1 and TRBJ2-3; D remains ambiguous. There are 14 residues in the CDR3. V was shortened by 5 bases and J by 0 bases, with 8 bases between the two germline ends. CDR1 is KGHDR, CDR2 SFDVKD, per germline.